This entry describes one TCR beta chain. This entry belongs to a study of PD-1 blockade in classical Hodgkin lymphoma. This table comes from immunoSEQ multiplex PCR, and its TCRdb copy is limited to in-frame clones, with some not included. The sample holds about 36,000 clones, almost 70% seen once. Each patient's relapse followed autologous stem cell transplantation, and brentuximab vedotin exposure varied. Trimming removed 2 bases at V and 3 bases at J, with 7 bases between. The CDR3 is made up of 13 amino acids. Germline assignment: CDR1 KGHSH and CDR2 LQKENI. This receptor was taken from a human donor with classical Hodgkin lymphoma. The sample was peripheral blood mononuclear cells (PBMCs), taken before the second cycle of nivolumab. The chain links TRBV18 to TRBJ1-2; tentative D call: TRBD1 (6 bases). CDR3 bases: TGTGCCAGCTCACCATCAGGGGACTATGGCTACACCTTC. Encoded protein: CASSPSGDYGYTF.